A selection of T cell receptor beta chains follows, all from one sample in a study of patients and donors after allogeneic stem cell transplantation. From the RT-PCR reads, TCRdb called clonotypes with MiXCR, one entry per CDR3 protein. Among roughly 190,000 distinct CDR3 sequences listed, approximately 41% were seen once. The specimen was blood, either unsorted or a sorted T cell fraction (not recorded which). The receptors here all came from a human donor who was either an allogeneic HSCT recipient or a stem cell or donor lymphocyte infusion donor (not recorded which). It is not recorded whose cells these are; they may come from a transplant donor. The CDR3 runs from the conserved cysteine through the conserved F or W. The order of the fields is J gene, V gene, clone size, D gene, CDR3 protein, CDR3 DNA. D genes are given only for firm matches. Not every row has a clone size; where given, it reads once, few, many or a size class.

TRBJ1-5	TRBV28	NA	TRBD1	CASSLRTGDQPQHF	TGTGCCAGCAGTTTAAGGACAGGTGATCAGCCCCAGCATTTT
TRBJ2-7	TRBV4-3	NA	NA	CASSQDNGHDTGGLSYEQYF	TGCGCCAGCAGCCAAGATAACGGCCACGACACAGGGGGACTATCCTACGAGCAGTACTTC
TRBJ2-5	TRBV6-6	NA	TRBD1	CASSYTPTGLETQYF	TGTGCCAGCAGTTACACCCCGACAGGGCTAGAGACCCAGTACTTC
TRBJ2-1	TRBV24-1	NA	NA	CATSDLPPRGGNEQFF	TGTGCCACCAGTGATTTACCCCCACGTGGGGGCAATGAGCAGTTCTTC
TRBJ2-1	TRBV7-2	NA	NA	CASSSDRLKEQFF	TGTGCCAGCAGCTCCGACCGCTTAAAGGAGCAGTTCTTC
TRBJ1-4	TRBV10-3	NA	NA	CAISVTNTNEKLFF	TGTGCCATCAGTGTGACGAATACTAATGAAAAACTGTTTTTT
TRBJ2-1	TRBV6-2/TRBV6-3	few	TRBD2	CASRIAGMAYNEQFF	TGTGCCAGCAGGATAGCGGGAATGGCCTACAATGAGCAGTTCTTC
TRBJ2-1	TRBV28	once	TRBD2	CASSAGLAGGRSYNEHFF	TGTGCCAGCAGTGCCGGACTAGCGGGAGGACGGTCCTACAATGAGCATTTCTTC
TRBJ1-5	TRBV12-3/TRBV12-4	NA	NA	CASSLDSGGPQHF	TGTGCCAGCAGTTTAGACTCCGGTGGGCCCCAGCATTTT
TRBJ1-1	TRBV5-1	few	TRBD1	CASRLGTGKAFF	TGCGCCAGCAGGCTAGGGACAGGAAAAGCTTTCTTT
TRBJ2-3	TRBV27	NA	NA	CASSPIAAGLTDTQYF	TGTGCCAGCAGCCCGATTGCGGCGGGTCTCACAGATACGCAGTATTTT
TRBJ1-5	TRBV6-6	few	TRBD1	CASSYLQGARSNQPQHF	TGTGCCAGCAGTTACCTACAGGGGGCACGGAGCAATCAGCCCCAGCATTTT
TRBJ1-1	TRBV29-1	few	NA	CSVETRGRRKTEAFF	TGCAGCGTCGAGACTCGGGGCAGGCGAAAGACTGAAGCTTTCTTT
TRBJ2-1	TRBV29-1	few	NA	CSVDSMVGHNEQFF	TGCAGCGTTGACTCGATGGTTGGGCACAATGAGCAGTTCTTC
TRBJ1-4	TRBV3-1	few	NA	CASSQHAALSDEKLFF	TGTGCCAGCAGCCAACACGCAGCGTTGTCAGATGAAAAACTGTTTTTT
TRBJ1-3	TRBV12-3/TRBV12-4	NA	NA	CASSFGNTIYF	TGTGCCAGCTCGTTTGGAAACACCATATATTTT
TRBJ1-2	TRBV5-4	few	NA	CASSLYSGDYGYTF	TGTGCCAGCAGCTTGTACAGCGGAGACTATGGCTACACCTTC
TRBJ1-1	TRBV27	NA	NA	CASKGLGEGDTEAFF	TGTGCCAGCAAGGGACTAGGGGAAGGGGACACTGAAGCTTTCTTT
TRBJ1-1	TRBV12-3/TRBV12-4	NA	NA	CASSFGGLTEAFF	TGTGCCAGCAGTTTCGGCGGGTTGACTGAAGCTTTCTTT
TRBJ2-7	TRBV20-1	NA	TRBD2	CSARDRASGDYEQYF	TGCAGTGCTAGAGATCGAGCTAGCGGCGATTACGAGCAGTACTTC
TRBJ2-2	TRBV12-5	NA	NA	CASGLVLRGNTGELFF	TGTGCTAGTGGTTTGGTACTGCGGGGGAACACCGGGGAGCTGTTTTTT
TRBJ2-1	TRBV9	few	TRBD2	CASSVGGGRARNEQFF	TGTGCCAGCAGCGTAGGAGGCGGGAGGGCCCGAAATGAGCAGTTCTTC
TRBJ1-1	TRBV11-1	NA	NA	CASSQLMSGNTEAFF	TGTGCCAGCAGCCAATTAATGTCGGGTAACACTGAAGCTTTCTTT
TRBJ2-3	TRBV7-8	NA	NA	CASSLVGSTDTQYF	TGTGCCAGCAGCTTAGTCGGGAGCACAGATACGCAGTATTTT
TRBJ1-1	TRBV7-2	NA	TRBD1	CASSLEVWDRGLGTEAFF	TGTGCCAGCAGCTTAGAAGTGTGGGACAGGGGGCTTGGCACTGAAGCTTTCTTT
TRBJ1-2	TRBV27	many	TRBD1	CASSYGQGGNYGYTF	TGTGCCAGCAGTTACGGACAGGGGGGGAACTATGGCTACACCTTC
TRBJ1-2	TRBV2	few	NA	CASSERGANHGYTF	TGTGCCAGCAGTGAACGGGGGGCTAATCATGGCTACACCTTC
TRBJ2-3	TRBV14	NA	NA	CASTLHPTRPLTDTQYF	TGTGCCAGCACTCTACACCCTACTAGGCCTCTCACAGATACGCAGTATTTT
TRBJ1-5	TRBV27	few	NA	CASSRGASNQPQHF	TGTGCCAGCAGTCGAGGGGCGAGCAATCAGCCCCAGCATTTT
TRBJ2-4	TRBV27	NA	TRBD2	CASSIGTSEAKNIQYF	TGTGCCAGCAGTATCGGGACTAGCGAAGCCAAAAACATTCAGTACTTC
TRBJ1-1	TRBV6-5	NA	TRBD1	CASMRQGRTEAFF	TGTGCCAGTATGAGACAGGGTAGGACTGAAGCTTTCTTT
TRBJ1-3	TRBV13	NA	NA	CASSSQGSGNTIYF	TGTGCCAGCAGCTCCCAGGGTTCTGGAAACACCATATATTTT
TRBJ1-5	TRBV20-1	few	NA	CSARVSNGVSPQHF	TGCAGTGCTAGAGTCAGTAATGGGGTGTCCCCCCAGCATTTT
TRBJ1-4	TRBV15	NA	TRBD1	CATTRGGGNEKLFF	TGTGCCACCACGAGAGGGGGCGGGAATGAAAAACTGTTTTTT
TRBJ2-1	TRBV4-3	NA	NA	CASSQAPGEQFF	TGCGCCAGCAGCCAAGCTCCGGGTGAGCAGTTCTTC
TRBJ2-1	TRBV12-3/TRBV12-4	NA	TRBD2	CASSFSAGGKGNEQFF	TGTGCCAGCAGTTTCTCAGCGGGAGGGAAAGGGAATGAGCAGTTCTTC
TRBJ1-1	TRBV30	NA	NA	CAWSFSVGQTEAFF	TGTGCCTGGAGTTTCTCGGTAGGACAGACTGAAGCTTTCTTT
TRBJ1-2	TRBV7-9	few	NA	CASSLAGGSNYGYTF	TGTGCCAGCAGCTTAGCTGGGGGTTCAAACTATGGCTACACCTTC
TRBJ2-7	TRBV25-1	NA	TRBD2	CASSATTSGSYEQYF	TGTGCCAGCAGTGCCACGACTAGCGGCTCCTACGAGCAGTACTTC
TRBJ2-3	TRBV6-2/TRBV6-3	few	NA	CASRSLPGFGDTQYF	TGTGCCAGCAGATCCCTCCCGGGGTTCGGGGATACGCAGTATTTT
TRBJ1-1	TRBV4-3	NA	NA	CASSQDSTASLGAFF	TGCGCCAGCAGCCAAGATTCGACAGCTTCCTTGGGAGCTTTCTTT